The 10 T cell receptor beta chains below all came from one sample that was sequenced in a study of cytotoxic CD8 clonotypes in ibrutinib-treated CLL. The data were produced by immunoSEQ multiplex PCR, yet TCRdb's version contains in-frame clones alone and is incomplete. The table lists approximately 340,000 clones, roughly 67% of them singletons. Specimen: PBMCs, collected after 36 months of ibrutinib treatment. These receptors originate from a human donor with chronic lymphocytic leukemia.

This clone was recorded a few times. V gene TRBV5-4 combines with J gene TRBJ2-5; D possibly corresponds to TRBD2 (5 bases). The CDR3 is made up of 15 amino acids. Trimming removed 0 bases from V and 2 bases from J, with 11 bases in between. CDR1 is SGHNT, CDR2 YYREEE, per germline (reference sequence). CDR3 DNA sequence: TGTGCCAGCAGCTTGGGTAGGACGGGACAAGAGACCCAGTACTTC. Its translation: CASSLGRTGQETQYF.

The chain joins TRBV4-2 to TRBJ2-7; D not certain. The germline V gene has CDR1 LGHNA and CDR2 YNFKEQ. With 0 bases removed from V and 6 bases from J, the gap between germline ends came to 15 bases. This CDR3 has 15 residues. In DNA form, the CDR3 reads TGTGCCAGCAGCCAAGATCCGTTTGTACCATCCGAGCAGTACTTC. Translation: CASSQDPFVPSEQYF.

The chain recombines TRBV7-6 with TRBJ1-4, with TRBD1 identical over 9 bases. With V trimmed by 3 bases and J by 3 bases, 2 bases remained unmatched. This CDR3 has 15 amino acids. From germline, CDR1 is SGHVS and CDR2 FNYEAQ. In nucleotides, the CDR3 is TGTGCCAGCAGCTTTACAGGGGGCCCTAATGAAAAACTGTTTTTT. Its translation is CASSFTGGPNEKLFF.

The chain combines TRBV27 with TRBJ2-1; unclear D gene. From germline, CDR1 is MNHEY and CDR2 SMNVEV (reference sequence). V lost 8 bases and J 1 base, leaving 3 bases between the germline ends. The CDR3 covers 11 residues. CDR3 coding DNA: TGTGCCAGCGGGTCCTACAATGAGCAGTTCTTC. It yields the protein CASGSYNEQFF.

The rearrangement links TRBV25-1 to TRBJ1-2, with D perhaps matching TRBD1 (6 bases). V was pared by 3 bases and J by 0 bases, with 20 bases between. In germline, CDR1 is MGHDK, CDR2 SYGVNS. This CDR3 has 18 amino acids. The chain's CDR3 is CASSDDAQQGNANYGYTF. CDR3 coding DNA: TGTGCCAGCAGTGATGATGCACAACAGGGAAACGCTAACTATGGCTACACCTTC.

CDR3 protein: CASSAGQGAYQPQHF. Written as DNA, the CDR3 is TGTGCCAGCAGCGCCGGACAGGGGGCTTACCAGCCCCAGCATTTT. The V call is TRBV2, the J call TRBJ1-5; 11 nucleotides match TRBD1. From germline, CDR1 is SNHLY and CDR2 FYNNEI. J gave up 7 bases and V 6 bases, and 8 bases lay outside the gene matches. CDR3 length: 15 amino acids.

The CDR3: CSVEGRVAGSYEQYF. In DNA, the CDR3 is TGCAGCGTTGAAGGAAGGGTAGCGGGGTCCTACGAGCAGTACTTC. The chain is built from TRBV29-1 and TRBJ2-7, with 8 bases identical to TRBD2. CDR1 SQVTM and CDR2 ANQGSEA come from the germline V gene. The V segment lost 1 base and the J segment 1 base; nucleotides outside the gene matches: 6. This CDR3 spans 15 amino acids.

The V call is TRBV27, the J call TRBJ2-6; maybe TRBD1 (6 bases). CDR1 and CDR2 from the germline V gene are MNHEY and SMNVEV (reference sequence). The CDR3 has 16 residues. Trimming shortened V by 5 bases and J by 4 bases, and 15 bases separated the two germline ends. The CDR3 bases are TGTGCCAGCAGTGCTTACAGGGTCCCGGGGGCCAACGTCCTGACTTTC. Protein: CASSAYRVPGANVLTF.

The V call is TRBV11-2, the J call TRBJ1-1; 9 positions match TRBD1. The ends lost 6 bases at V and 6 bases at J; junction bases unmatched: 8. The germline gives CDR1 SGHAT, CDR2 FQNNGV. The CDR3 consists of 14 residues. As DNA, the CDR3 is TGTGCCAGCAGGGACAGGGGTCTAGGCCCTGAAGCTTTCTTT. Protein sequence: CASRDRGLGPEAFF.

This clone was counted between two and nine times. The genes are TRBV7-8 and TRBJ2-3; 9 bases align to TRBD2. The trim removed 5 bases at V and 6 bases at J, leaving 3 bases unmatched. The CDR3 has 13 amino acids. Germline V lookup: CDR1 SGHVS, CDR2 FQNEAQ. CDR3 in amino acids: CASSAGGPDTQYF. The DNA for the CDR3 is TGTGCCAGCAGCGCGGGGGGGCCCGATACGCAGTATTTT.